This T cell receptor (beta chain) derives from a study of T-cell memory formation after mild COVID-19. From the 5' RACE reads, TCRdb called clonotypes with MiXCR, one entry per CDR3 protein. The data show roughly 15,000 distinct CDR3 sequences, with roughly a fifth seen just once and 55% to 60% held by the top ten. The V segment lost 5 bases and the J segment 2 bases; nucleotides outside the gene matches: 9. The germline V gene encodes CDR1 SEHNR and CDR2 FQNEAQ (reference sequence). The CDR3 spans 17 residues. This clonotype was detected ten times or more. Sequenced sample: PBMCs or a T cell subset sorted from them (not recorded which). The receptor was derived from a man between 18 and 29 years old who had mild COVID-19 (a few samples of this study predate the infection). Cell type and time point are not known. The chain has TRBV7-9 and TRBJ2-5; TRBD2 agrees at 12 bases. The CDR3 DNA is TGTGCCAGCAGCGTCGGGGTGGGACTAGCGGGTCAAGAGACCCAGTACTTC. Translation: CASSVGVGLAGQETQYF.